These T cell receptor beta chains were read from a single sample in a study of shared clonotypes between healthy human individuals. Produced via immunoSEQ multiplex PCR; TCRdb's table is partial and in-frame only. The repertoire holds about 2.1 million clones, with over 85% as singletons. Sequencing was carried out using naive CD8+ T cells from PBMCs. The origin of the receptors is a man younger than 30 in good health. Some clones in this sample may be carry-over from other donors' samples. CDR3s include the opening cysteine and the closing phenylalanine or tryptophan.

j_gene: TRBJ2-7; v_gene: TRBV4-3; CDR3aa: CASSHSGRIYEQYF
j_gene: TRBJ2-7; v_gene: TRBV5-1; CDR3aa: CASSVVYRGLSTDEQYF
j_gene: TRBJ2-1; v_gene: TRBV5-3; CDR3aa: CARSRGGPGLNEQFF
j_gene: TRBJ1-3; v_gene: TRBV28; CDR3aa: CASSLGNTIYF
j_gene: TRBJ2-7; v_gene: TRBV9; CDR3aa: CASSGVGGEQYF
j_gene: TRBJ2-4; v_gene: TRBV11-3; CDR3aa: CASSPGTPGPQYF
j_gene: TRBJ1-2; v_gene: TRBV6-1; CDR3aa: CASRGPQGYNYGYTF
j_gene: TRBJ2-7; v_gene: TRBV4-3; CDR3aa: CASSPQGPTEYEQYF
j_gene: TRBJ2-1; v_gene: TRBV6-1; CDR3aa: CASSESEWGGRVEQFF
j_gene: TRBJ1-1; v_gene: TRBV27; CDR3aa: CASSPRWNTEAFF
j_gene: TRBJ1-1; v_gene: TRBV2; CDR3aa: CASSTGQSNTEAFF
j_gene: TRBJ2-6; v_gene: TRBV27; CDR3aa: CASSLWQGVAGANVLTF
j_gene: TRBJ1-2; v_gene: TRBV7-9; CDR3aa: CASSFLLVLASPGDGYTF
j_gene: TRBJ1-1; v_gene: TRBV12-5; CDR3aa: CASGLVPPEDRVAAEAFF
j_gene: TRBJ1-3; v_gene: TRBV5-8; CDR3aa: CASSLGGTDTIYF
j_gene: TRBJ2-5; v_gene: TRBV28; CDR3aa: CASSLALAGRVGETQYF
j_gene: TRBJ1-5; v_gene: TRBV6-1; CDR3aa: CASSALGGRENQPQHF
j_gene: TRBJ2-3; v_gene: TRBV9; CDR3aa: CASSVAVASGHTDTQYF
j_gene: TRBJ2-6; v_gene: TRBV27; CDR3aa: CASSLPPRGSGANVLTF
j_gene: TRBJ1-1; v_gene: TRBV5-1; CDR3aa: CASSSSTGRNTEAFF